One T cell receptor (beta chain) is described in this entry. Its antigen is not known. Produced via immunoSEQ multiplex PCR; TCRdb's table is partial and in-frame only. The data contain some 57,000 clones, about nine tenths of them seen just once; the ten biggest clones take up around 5%. Germline V gene sequence: CDR1 SGHAT, CDR2 FQNNGV. V lost 5 bases and J 3 bases, leaving 14 bases between the germline ends. The CDR3 runs 15 residues. This specimen comes from a study of OX40 agonist ivuxolimab in advanced cancers. Study-level points and caveats: Those patients achieving a partial response at 0.1-3.0 mg/kg showed among the lowest clonal expansion.

This chain uses TRBV11-2 with TRBJ1-3; D may be TRBD1 (6 bases). Sample: CD4+ or CD8+ T cells sorted from blood, taken in a trial of the OX40 agonist ivuxolimab. This receptor was identified in an adult with an advanced solid tumor such as melanoma, head and neck, liver or kidney cancer. CDR3: CASSRHQTGGNTIYF. CDR3 DNA: TGTGCCAGCAGCCGGCACCAGACAGGTGGAAACACCATATATTTT.